This paragraph covers one T cell receptor beta chain sequence. The specificity of this receptor is unknown. No base quality values were provided; no much bigger clone lies one nucleotide off. RNA was extracted using the RNeasy kit, and about 0.5 to 1 microgram was reverse transcribed with random hexamers. The immunoSEQ multiplex PCR assay, covering 54 Vbeta and 13 Jbeta segments, was used to amplify TCR beta CDR3 regions. To correct PCR amplification bias, a synthetic template baseline was used for both primer optimization and computational correction. For the original study's pipeline: Reads were assigned to V, D and J genes according to IMGT and analyzed in immunoSEQ Analyzer, with only productive sequences retained. To calculate clonality, Shannon entropy was normalized by log2 of the number of productive unique sequences and then subtracted from one. Public and private clones were assessed among the 100 most prevalent clones of each patient and control. Susac-specific clones were defined as absent from healthy and MS cohorts, around 980 published viral clones and other ImmuneACCESS disease sequences. Using fastp at Q25 and MiXCR, TCRdb reprocessed the public reads and kept productive beta chains. Each CDR3 protein gets just one entry, which takes the most common genes and DNA from the rows behind it. TCRdb assigned the V and J calls; the authors' analysis was not used. The table for this sample lists about 300,000 distinct CDR3 sequences; about 88% of them were counted only once. The top ten clones comprise around 0.18% of the sample.

This specimen belongs to a study of CD8 T cells in Susac syndrome (dated by TCRdb to the late 2010s). Background on the whole study: Whether CD8+ T cell activation and differentiation in Susac syndrome was antigen driven was tested using repertoire sequencing. Clonality of the CD8+ T cell repertoire was compared between more than 10 healthy donors, approximately 14 Susac syndrome patients and roughly 16 multiple sclerosis patients. Summary of the overall study and its limitations: The number of individuals in the TCR sequencing and HLA analysis was acknowledged as relatively small.

CDR1 and CDR2 are read off the germline V gene as MNHEY and SVGEGT. Relative to germline, V is missing 6 bases and J is missing 1 base, with 8 bases of the junction outside any gene match. Its CDR3 holds 15 amino acids, cysteine through phenylalanine. Solely the CDR3 DNA is kept, with 45 bases framed from the first base. Peripheral blood CD8+ and CD4+ T cells from healthy donors, Susac syndrome patients and multiple sclerosis patients were profiled by high-throughput TCR beta sequencing. The multiple sclerosis controls were treatment-naive patients who had stable or active relapsing-remitting disease and met the revised McDonald criteria. CD8+ TEMRA cells were enriched by FACS, while bulk CD8+ and CD4+ T cells were purified by magnetic negative isolation. Blood was collected in EDTA tubes and processed within 24 hours, with PBMCs isolated through density gradient centrifugation. PBMCs intended for TCR sequencing were frozen in liquid nitrogen and were later thawed in a 37 degrees C water bath. The sorted or isolated CD4+, CD8+ and CD8+ TEMRA cells had a purity of 90% or higher.

The TCR was taken from a human donor with multiple sclerosis. This receptor chain uses TRBV6-2 or TRBV6-3 and TRBJ2-7; a stretch of 8 junction bases matches TRBD1. Sequencing input: CD8+ T cells from PBMCs. The nucleotide sequence reads TGTGCCAGCAGGCCCGACAGGGGTCTGTCCTACGAGCAGTACTTC. Protein translation: CASRPDRGLSYEQYF.